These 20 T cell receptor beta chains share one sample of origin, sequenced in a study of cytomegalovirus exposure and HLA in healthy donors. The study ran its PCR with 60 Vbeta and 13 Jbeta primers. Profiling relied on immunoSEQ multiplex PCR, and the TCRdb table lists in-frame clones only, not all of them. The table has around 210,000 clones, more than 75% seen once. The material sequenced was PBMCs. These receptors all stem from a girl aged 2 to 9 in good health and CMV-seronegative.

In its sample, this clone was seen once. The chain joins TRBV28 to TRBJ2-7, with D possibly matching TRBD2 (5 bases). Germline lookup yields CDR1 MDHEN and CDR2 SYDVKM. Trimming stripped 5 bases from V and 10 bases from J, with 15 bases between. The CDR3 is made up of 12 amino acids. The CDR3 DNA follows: TGTGCCAGCAGTCGAGGCAGCGGAGAACAGTACTTC. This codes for CASSRGSGEQYF.

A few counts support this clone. This CDR3 is CASSLVRTANTEAFF. The CDR3 DNA reads TGCGCCAGCAGCTTGGTCAGGACAGCGAACACTGAAGCTTTCTTT. The rearrangement joins TRBV5-1 to TRBJ1-1; D might be TRBD1 (6 bases). Between the trimmed V and J ends, which lost 0 bases and 1 base, there was a span of 10 bases. The CDR3 contains 15 residues. The V gene's germline CDR1 is SGHRS and CDR2 YFSETQ.

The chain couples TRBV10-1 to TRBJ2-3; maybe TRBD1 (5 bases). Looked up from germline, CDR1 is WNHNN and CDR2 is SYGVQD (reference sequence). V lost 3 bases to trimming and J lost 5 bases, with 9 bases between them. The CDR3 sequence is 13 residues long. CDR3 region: CASSDGTGDTQYF. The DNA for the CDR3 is TGCGCCAGCAGTGATGGCACAGGAGATACGCAGTATTTT.

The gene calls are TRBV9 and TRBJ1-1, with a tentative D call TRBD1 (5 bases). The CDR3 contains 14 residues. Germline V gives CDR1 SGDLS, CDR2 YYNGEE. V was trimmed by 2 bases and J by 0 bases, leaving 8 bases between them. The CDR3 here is CASSVGGMNTEAFF. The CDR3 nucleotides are TGTGCCAGCAGCGTGGGGGGAATGAACACTGAAGCTTTCTTT. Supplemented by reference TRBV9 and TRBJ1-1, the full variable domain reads DSGVTQTPKHLITATGQRVTLRCSPRSGDLSVYWYQQSLDQGLQFLIQYYNGEERAKGNILERFSAQQFPDLHSELNLSSLELGDSALYFCASSVGGMNTEAFFGQGTRLTVV.

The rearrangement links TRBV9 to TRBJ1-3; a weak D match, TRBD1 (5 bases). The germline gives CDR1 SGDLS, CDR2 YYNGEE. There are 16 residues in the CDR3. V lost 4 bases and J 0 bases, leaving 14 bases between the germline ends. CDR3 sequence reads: CASSPWGTNSGNTIYF. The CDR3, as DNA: TGTGCCAGCAGCCCGTGGGGCACAAACTCTGGAAACACCATATATTTT.

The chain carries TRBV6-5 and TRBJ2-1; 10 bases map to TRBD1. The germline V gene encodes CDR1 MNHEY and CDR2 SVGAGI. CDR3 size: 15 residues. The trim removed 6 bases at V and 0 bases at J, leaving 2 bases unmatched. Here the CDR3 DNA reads TGTGCCAGCAGATGGGACAGGGGCTCCTACAATGAGCAGTTCTTC. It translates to CASRWDRGSYNEQFF.

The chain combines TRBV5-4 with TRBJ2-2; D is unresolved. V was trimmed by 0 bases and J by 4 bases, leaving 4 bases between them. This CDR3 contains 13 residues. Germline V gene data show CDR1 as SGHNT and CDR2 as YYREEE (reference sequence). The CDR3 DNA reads TGTGCCAGCAGCTTGGGAGGCACCGGGGAGCTGTTTTTT. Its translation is CASSLGGTGELFF.

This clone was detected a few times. The CDR3 is CASSIGQGAGNTIYF. As DNA, the CDR3 is TGCGCCAGCAGCATCGGACAGGGGGCTGGAAACACCATATATTTT. The chain has TRBV5-1 and TRBJ1-3; 10 bases match TRBD1. CDR3 length: 15 residues. Trimming removed 4 bases from V and 2 bases from J; junction bases left unmatched: 3. The germline V gene has CDR1 SGHRS and CDR2 YFSETQ.

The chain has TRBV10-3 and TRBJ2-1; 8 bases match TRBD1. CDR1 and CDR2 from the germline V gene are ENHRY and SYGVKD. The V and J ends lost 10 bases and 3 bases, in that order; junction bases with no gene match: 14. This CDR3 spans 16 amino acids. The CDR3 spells CATGERQGYFYNEQFF. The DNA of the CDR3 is TGTGCCACCGGGGAAAGACAGGGGTATTTCTACAATGAGCAGTTCTTC.

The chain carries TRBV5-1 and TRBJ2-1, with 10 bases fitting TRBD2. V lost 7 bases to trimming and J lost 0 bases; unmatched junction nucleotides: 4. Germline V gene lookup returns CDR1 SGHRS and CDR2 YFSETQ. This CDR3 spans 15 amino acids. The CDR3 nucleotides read TGCGCCAGCGACTTAGCGGGGGGCTCCTACAATGAGCAGTTCTTC. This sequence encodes CASDLAGGSYNEQFF.

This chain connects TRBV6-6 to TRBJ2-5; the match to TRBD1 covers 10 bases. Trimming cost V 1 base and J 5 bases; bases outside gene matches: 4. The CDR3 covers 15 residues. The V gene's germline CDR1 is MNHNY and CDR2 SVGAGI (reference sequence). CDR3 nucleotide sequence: TGTGCCAGCAGTTACTGGGGACAGGGGCAGGAGACCCAGTACTTC. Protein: CASSYWGQGQETQYF.

The CDR3 here is CASSLGRESRNEQFF. DNA of the CDR3: TGTGCCAGCAGCTTAGGGCGGGAGAGTCGCAATGAGCAGTTCTTC. V is TRBV7-8 and J is TRBJ2-1; 7 nucleotides match TRBD2. The CDR3 sequence is 15 residues long. Trimming removed 1 base from V and 6 bases from J; junction bases left unmatched: 6. Per the germline V gene, CDR1 is SGHVS and CDR2 is FQNEAQ.

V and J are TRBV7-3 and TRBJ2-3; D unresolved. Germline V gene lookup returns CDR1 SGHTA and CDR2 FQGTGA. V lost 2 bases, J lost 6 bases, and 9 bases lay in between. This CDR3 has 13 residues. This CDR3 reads CASSLFIRDTQYF. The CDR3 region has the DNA TGTGCCAGCAGCTTATTTATCCGGGATACGCAGTATTTT.

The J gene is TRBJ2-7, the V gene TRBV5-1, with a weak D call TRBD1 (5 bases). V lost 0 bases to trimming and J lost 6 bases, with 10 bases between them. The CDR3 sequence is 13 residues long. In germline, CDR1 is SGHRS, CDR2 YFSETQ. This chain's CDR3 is CASSLGNQGEQYF. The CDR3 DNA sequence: TGCGCCAGCAGCTTGGGAAATCAGGGCGAGCAGTACTTC.

This CDR3 reads CASSSGTGGAYTGELFF. The DNA of the CDR3 is TGCGCCAGCAGCTCCGGGACAGGGGGCGCCTACACCGGGGAGCTGTTTTTT. The chain employs TRBV5-1 and TRBJ2-2; 12 bases are a match to TRBD1. The CDR3 length is 17 residues. Trimming at V came to 3 bases and at J to 3 bases, leaving 6 bases not matched to a gene. The germline gives CDR1 SGHRS, CDR2 YFSETQ.

The CDR3 DNA is TGTGCCAGCAGCTTGGAGACAGGGATCACTGAAGCTTTCTTT. This translates into CASSLETGITEAFF. The V call is TRBV5-4, the J call TRBJ1-1; TRBD1 matches at 7 bases. Germline lookup yields CDR1 SGHNT and CDR2 YYREEE (reference sequence). The CDR3 loop spans 14 amino acids. J gave up 4 bases and V 0 bases, and 3 bases lay outside the gene matches.

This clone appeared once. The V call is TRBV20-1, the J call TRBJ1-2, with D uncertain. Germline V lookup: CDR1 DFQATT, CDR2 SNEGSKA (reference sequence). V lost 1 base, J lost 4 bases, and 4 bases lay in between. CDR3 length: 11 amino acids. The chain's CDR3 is CSARGLYGYTF. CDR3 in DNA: TGCAGTGCTAGAGGTCTCTATGGCTACACCTTC.

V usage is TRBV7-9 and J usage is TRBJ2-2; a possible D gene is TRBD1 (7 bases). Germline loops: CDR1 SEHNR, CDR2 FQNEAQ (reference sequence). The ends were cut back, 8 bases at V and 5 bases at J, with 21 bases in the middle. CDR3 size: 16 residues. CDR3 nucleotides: TGTGCCAGCGGCACAGGGGAGGCCGGTAGGACCGGGGAGCTGTTTTTT. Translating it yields CASGTGEAGRTGELFF.

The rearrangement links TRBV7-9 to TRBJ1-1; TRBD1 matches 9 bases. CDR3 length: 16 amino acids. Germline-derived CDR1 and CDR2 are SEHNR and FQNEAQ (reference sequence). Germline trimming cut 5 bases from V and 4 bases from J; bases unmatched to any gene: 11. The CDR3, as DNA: TGTGCCAGCAGCCCATCCGGGACAGGGTTTCGCACTGAAGCTTTCTTT. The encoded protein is CASSPSGTGFRTEAFF.

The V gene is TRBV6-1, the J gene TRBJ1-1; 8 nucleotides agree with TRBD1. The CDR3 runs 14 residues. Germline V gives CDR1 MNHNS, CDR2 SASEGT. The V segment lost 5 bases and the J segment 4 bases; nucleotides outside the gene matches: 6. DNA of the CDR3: TGTGCCAGCAGTAACCAGGGGGCGAGCACTGAAGCTTTCTTT. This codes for CASSNQGASTEAFF.